Here is one TCR beta chain with its context. CDR3 length equals 15 residues. With 2 bases removed from V and 1 base from J, the gap between germline ends came to 10 bases. Germline V lookup: CDR1 MNHNS, CDR2 SASEGT. The data were taken from a study of T cell changes during pregnancy in multiple sclerosis. The protocol was immunoSEQ multiplex PCR, while the TCRdb copy is restricted to in-frame clones and leaves out a portion. The table has approximately 50,000 clones, 80% to 95% seen once. This TCR came from a female donor in good health, enrolled as a control in a pregnancy study. The source material was CD4+ T cells from peripheral blood mononuclear cells, sampled after pregnancy. The J gene is TRBJ2-3, the V gene TRBV6-1; maybe TRBD1 (6 bases). This chain's CDR3 is CASSETGFGTDTQYF. In DNA, the CDR3 is TGTGCCAGCAGTGAAACAGGGTTCGGCACAGATACGCAGTATTTT.